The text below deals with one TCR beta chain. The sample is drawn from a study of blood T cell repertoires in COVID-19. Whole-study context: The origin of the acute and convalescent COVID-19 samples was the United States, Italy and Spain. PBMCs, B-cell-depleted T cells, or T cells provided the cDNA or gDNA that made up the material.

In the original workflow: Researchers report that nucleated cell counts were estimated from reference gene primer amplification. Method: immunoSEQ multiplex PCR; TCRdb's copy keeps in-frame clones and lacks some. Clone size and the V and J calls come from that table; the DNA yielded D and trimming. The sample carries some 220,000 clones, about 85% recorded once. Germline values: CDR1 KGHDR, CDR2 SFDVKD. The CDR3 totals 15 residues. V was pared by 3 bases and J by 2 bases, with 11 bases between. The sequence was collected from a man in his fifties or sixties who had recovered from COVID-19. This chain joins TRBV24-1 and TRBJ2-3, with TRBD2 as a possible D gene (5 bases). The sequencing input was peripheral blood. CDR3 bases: TGTGCCACCAGTGATCGGGCCGGGGTCACAGATACGCAGTATTTT. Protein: CATSDRAGVTDTQYF.